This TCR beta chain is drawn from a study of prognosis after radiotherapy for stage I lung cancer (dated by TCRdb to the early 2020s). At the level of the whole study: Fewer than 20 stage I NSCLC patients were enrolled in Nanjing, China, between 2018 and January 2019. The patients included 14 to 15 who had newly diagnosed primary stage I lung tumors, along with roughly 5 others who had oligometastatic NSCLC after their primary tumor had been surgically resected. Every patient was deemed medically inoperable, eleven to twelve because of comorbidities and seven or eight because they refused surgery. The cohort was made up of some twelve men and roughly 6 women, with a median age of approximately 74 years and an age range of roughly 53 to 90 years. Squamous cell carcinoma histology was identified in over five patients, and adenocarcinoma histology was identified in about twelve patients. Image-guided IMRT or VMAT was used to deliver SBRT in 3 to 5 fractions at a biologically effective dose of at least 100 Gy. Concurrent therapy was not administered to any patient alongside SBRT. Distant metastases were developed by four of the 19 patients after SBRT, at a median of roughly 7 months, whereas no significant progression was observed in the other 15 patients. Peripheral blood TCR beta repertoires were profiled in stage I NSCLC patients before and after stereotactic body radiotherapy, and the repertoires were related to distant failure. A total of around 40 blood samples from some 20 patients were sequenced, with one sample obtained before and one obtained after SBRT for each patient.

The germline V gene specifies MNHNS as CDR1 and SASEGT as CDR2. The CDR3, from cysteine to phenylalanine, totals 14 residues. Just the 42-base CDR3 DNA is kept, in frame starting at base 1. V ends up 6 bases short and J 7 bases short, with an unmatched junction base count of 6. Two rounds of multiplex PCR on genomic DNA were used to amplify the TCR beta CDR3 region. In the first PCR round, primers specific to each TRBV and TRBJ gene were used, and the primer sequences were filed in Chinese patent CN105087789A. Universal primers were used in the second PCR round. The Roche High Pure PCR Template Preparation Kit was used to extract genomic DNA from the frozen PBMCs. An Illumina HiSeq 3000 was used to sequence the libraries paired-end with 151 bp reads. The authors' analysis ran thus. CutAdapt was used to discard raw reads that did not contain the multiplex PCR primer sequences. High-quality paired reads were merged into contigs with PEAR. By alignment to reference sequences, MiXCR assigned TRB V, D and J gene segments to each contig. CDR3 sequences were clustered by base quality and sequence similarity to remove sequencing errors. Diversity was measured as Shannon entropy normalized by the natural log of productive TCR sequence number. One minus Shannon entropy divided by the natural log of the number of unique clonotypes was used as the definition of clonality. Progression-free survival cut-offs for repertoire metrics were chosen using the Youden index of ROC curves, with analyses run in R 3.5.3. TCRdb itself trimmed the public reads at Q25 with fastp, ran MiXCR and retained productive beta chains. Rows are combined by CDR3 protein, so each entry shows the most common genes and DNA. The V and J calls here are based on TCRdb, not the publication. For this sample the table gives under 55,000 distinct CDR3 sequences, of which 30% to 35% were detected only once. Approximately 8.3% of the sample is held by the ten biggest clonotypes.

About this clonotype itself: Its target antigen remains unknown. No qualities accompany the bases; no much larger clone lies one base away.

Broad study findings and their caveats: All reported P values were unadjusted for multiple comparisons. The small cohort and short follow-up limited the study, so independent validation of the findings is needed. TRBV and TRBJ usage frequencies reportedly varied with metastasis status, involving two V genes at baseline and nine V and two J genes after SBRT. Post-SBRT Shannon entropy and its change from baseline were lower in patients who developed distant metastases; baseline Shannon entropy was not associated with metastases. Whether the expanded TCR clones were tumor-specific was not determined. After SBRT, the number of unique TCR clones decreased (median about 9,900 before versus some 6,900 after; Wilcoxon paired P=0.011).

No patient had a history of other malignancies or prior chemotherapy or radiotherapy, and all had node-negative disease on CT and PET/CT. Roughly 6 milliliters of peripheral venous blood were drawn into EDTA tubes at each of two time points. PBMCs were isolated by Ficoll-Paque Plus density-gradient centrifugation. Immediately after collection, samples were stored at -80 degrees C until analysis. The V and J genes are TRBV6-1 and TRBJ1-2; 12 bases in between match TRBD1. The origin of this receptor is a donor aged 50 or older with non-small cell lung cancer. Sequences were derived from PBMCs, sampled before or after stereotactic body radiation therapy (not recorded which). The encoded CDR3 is CASRRDRGRGGYTF. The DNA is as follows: TGTGCCAGCAGGCGGGACAGGGGGCGGGGTGGCTACACCTTC.